These T cell receptor beta chains were read from a single sample in a study of blood T cell repertoires in COVID-19. Libraries were prepared by immunoSEQ multiplex PCR; TCRdb keeps only in-frame clonotypes and omits some of them. The sample shows fewer than 85,000 clones, around 80% of them seen only once. The sequenced sample consisted of peripheral blood. The receptors originated from a woman at least 80 years old with active or convalescent COVID-19. The CDR3 runs from the conserved cysteine through the conserved F or W. A D gene is named only where the DNA matches it firmly. Where a row states a size, it is once, few, many or the class of an expanded clone; other rows omit it.

j_gene: TRBJ1-2
abundance: NA
d_gene: TRBD1
v_gene: TRBV7-9
CDR3aa: CASRSTGTDYGYTF
CDR3nt: TGTGCCAGCAGGTCTACGGGGACAGACTATGGCTACACCTTC

j_gene: TRBJ2-7
abundance: NA
d_gene: NA
v_gene: TRBV4-1
CDR3aa: CASSLSVYEQYF
CDR3nt: TGCGCCAGCAGCCTAAGCGTGTACGAGCAGTACTTC

j_gene: TRBJ2-3
abundance: NA
d_gene: TRBD2
v_gene: TRBV4-3
CDR3aa: CASSRDYRGGSTDTQYF
CDR3nt: TGCGCCAGCAGCCGGGACTACCGGGGGGGATCCACAGATACGCAGTATTTT

j_gene: TRBJ2-1
abundance: NA
d_gene: NA
v_gene: TRBV11-3
CDR3aa: CASSLVGYSYNEQFF
CDR3nt: TGTGCCAGCAGCTTAGTCGGTTATTCCTACAATGAGCAGTTCTTC

j_gene: TRBJ2-3
abundance: NA
d_gene: NA
v_gene: TRBV27
CDR3aa: CASINYRTDTQYF
CDR3nt: TGTGCCAGCATCAACTACCGCACAGATACGCAGTATTTT

j_gene: TRBJ1-1
abundance: NA
d_gene: NA
v_gene: TRBV27
CDR3aa: CASSSWAHTEAFF
CDR3nt: TGTGCCAGCAGTTCATGGGCCCACACTGAAGCTTTCTTT

j_gene: TRBJ2-7
abundance: NA
d_gene: NA
v_gene: TRBV5-1
CDR3aa: CASRFRGPPTYGQYF
CDR3nt: TGCGCCAGCCGCTTTAGGGGTCCACCTACCTACGGGCAGTACTTC

j_gene: TRBJ1-1
abundance: NA
d_gene: TRBD1
v_gene: TRBV12-3/TRBV12-4
CDR3aa: CASRQGGNTEAFF
CDR3nt: TGTGCCAGCAGACAGGGGGGGAACACTGAAGCTTTCTTT

j_gene: TRBJ2-4
abundance: NA
d_gene: NA
v_gene: TRBV5-4
CDR3aa: CASSPAVGIAKNIQYF
CDR3nt: TGTGCCAGCAGCCCGGCTGTCGGGATAGCCAAAAACATTCAGTACTTC

j_gene: TRBJ2-7
abundance: NA
d_gene: TRBD2
v_gene: TRBV6-2/TRBV6-3
CDR3aa: CASSSGGTYEQYF
CDR3nt: TGTGCCAGCAGCAGCGGGGGCACCTACGAGCAGTACTTC

j_gene: TRBJ1-2
abundance: NA
d_gene: NA
v_gene: TRBV5-1
CDR3aa: CASSLDRQDYGYTF
CDR3nt: TGCGCCAGCAGCTTGGATCGACAGGATTATGGCTACACCTTC

j_gene: TRBJ2-5
abundance: once
d_gene: TRBD1
v_gene: TRBV27
CDR3aa: CASSILDRKETQYF
CDR3nt: TGTGCCAGCAGTATCTTGGACAGGAAAGAGACCCAGTACTTC

j_gene: TRBJ2-3
abundance: NA
d_gene: NA
v_gene: TRBV4-1
CDR3aa: CASSLTEASTDTQYF
CDR3nt: TGCGCCAGCAGCCTGACAGAAGCTAGCACAGATACGCAGTATTTT

j_gene: TRBJ1-1
abundance: once
d_gene: TRBD1
v_gene: TRBV7-2
CDR3aa: CASSLGTVSNTEAFF
CDR3nt: TGTGCCAGCAGCTTGGGGACAGTCTCGAACACTGAAGCTTTCTTT

j_gene: TRBJ1-1
abundance: NA
d_gene: NA
v_gene: TRBV27
CDR3aa: CASSGETVRGAEAFF
CDR3nt: TGTGCCAGCAGTGGCGAAACGGTCAGGGGAGCTGAAGCTTTCTTT

j_gene: TRBJ1-2
abundance: many
d_gene: NA
v_gene: TRBV7-9
CDR3aa: CASSPETGRGTF
CDR3nt: TGTGCCAGCAGCCCCGAGACAGGACGAGGCACCTTC

j_gene: TRBJ2-1
abundance: NA
d_gene: NA
v_gene: TRBV29-1
CDR3aa: CSGGLINEQFF
CDR3nt: TGCAGCGGGGGCCTTATTAATGAGCAGTTCTTC

j_gene: TRBJ2-1
abundance: NA
d_gene: TRBD2
v_gene: TRBV6-5
CDR3aa: CASNRLAGGLNEQFF
CDR3nt: TGTGCCAGCAACCGTCTAGCGGGGGGGCTAAATGAGCAGTTCTTC

j_gene: TRBJ1-2
abundance: NA
d_gene: NA
v_gene: TRBV23-1
CDR3aa: CARVAARGDYGYTF
CDR3nt: TGCGCCAGGGTAGCAGCTAGAGGAGATTATGGCTACACCTTC

j_gene: TRBJ2-1
abundance: NA
d_gene: NA
v_gene: TRBV11-3
CDR3aa: CASSQYNEQFF
CDR3nt: TGTGCCAGCAGCCAATACAATGAGCAGTTCTTC

j_gene: TRBJ1-1
abundance: NA
d_gene: TRBD1
v_gene: TRBV19
CDR3aa: CASSMQGAVDTEAFF
CDR3nt: TGTGCCAGTAGTATGCAGGGGGCGGTAGACACTGAAGCTTTCTTT

j_gene: TRBJ1-2
abundance: NA
d_gene: TRBD1
v_gene: TRBV5-4
CDR3aa: CASSPIPRDRGNYGYTF
CDR3nt: TGTGCCAGCAGCCCGATCCCCCGGGACAGGGGAAACTATGGCTACACCTTC

j_gene: TRBJ1-3
abundance: NA
d_gene: TRBD1
v_gene: TRBV5-4
CDR3aa: CASSLGQGASGNTIYF
CDR3nt: TGTGCCAGCAGCTTGGGACAGGGGGCATCGGGAAACACCATATATTTT

j_gene: TRBJ1-6
abundance: NA
d_gene: NA
v_gene: TRBV7-9
CDR3aa: CASSLALVVNSPLHF
CDR3nt: TGTGCCAGCAGCTTAGCGCTTGTAGTTAATTCACCCCTCCACTTT

j_gene: TRBJ2-2
abundance: NA
d_gene: TRBD1
v_gene: TRBV27
CDR3aa: CASSGQGNGELFF
CDR3nt: TGTGCCAGCAGTGGACAGGGGAACGGGGAGCTGTTTTTT

j_gene: TRBJ2-1
abundance: once
d_gene: TRBD2
v_gene: TRBV5-6
CDR3aa: CASSLQSGGKNEQFF
CDR3nt: TGTGCCAGCAGCTTGCAGAGCGGGGGGAAGAATGAGCAGTTCTTC

j_gene: TRBJ1-5
abundance: NA
d_gene: NA
v_gene: TRBV28
CDR3aa: CASSPRRVVQPQHF
CDR3nt: TGTGCCAGCAGCCCTCGGAGGGTGGTTCAGCCCCAGCATTTT

j_gene: TRBJ2-5
abundance: NA
d_gene: TRBD2
v_gene: TRBV5-1
CDR3aa: CASSSTGGPEETQYF
CDR3nt: TGCGCCAGCAGCTCCACGGGGGGGCCGGAGGAGACCCAGTACTTC

j_gene: TRBJ1-3
abundance: NA
d_gene: NA
v_gene: TRBV14
CDR3aa: CASSQAAGNTIYF
CDR3nt: TGTGCCAGCAGCCAAGCTGCTGGAAACACCATATATTTT

j_gene: TRBJ1-2
abundance: once
d_gene: NA
v_gene: TRBV30
CDR3aa: CAWSVPRQWTENYGYTF
CDR3nt: TGTGCCTGGAGTGTACCCAGGCAATGGACAGAGAACTATGGCTACACCTTC

j_gene: TRBJ1-2
abundance: NA
d_gene: TRBD1
v_gene: TRBV24-1
CDR3aa: CATSPTGDRGNGYTF
CDR3nt: TGTGCCACCAGTCCTACGGGGGACAGGGGGAATGGCTACACCTTC

j_gene: TRBJ1-1
abundance: NA
d_gene: NA
v_gene: TRBV28
CDR3aa: CASSNSGTLNTEAFF
CDR3nt: TGTGCCAGCAGTAACTCCGGGACATTAAACACTGAAGCTTTCTTT

j_gene: TRBJ1-3
abundance: once
d_gene: NA
v_gene: TRBV25-1
CDR3aa: CASTQFSGNTIYF
CDR3nt: TGTGCCAGCACCCAGTTCTCTGGAAACACCATATATTTT

j_gene: TRBJ2-7
abundance: NA
d_gene: NA
v_gene: TRBV6-4
CDR3aa: CASSVPEGRSYEQYF
CDR3nt: TGTGCCAGCAGTGTCCCCGAGGGCAGGTCCTACGAGCAGTACTTC

j_gene: TRBJ1-1
abundance: NA
d_gene: NA
v_gene: TRBV2
CDR3aa: CASSRTGPEAFF
CDR3nt: TGTGCCAGCAGTCGGACTGGGCCTGAAGCTTTCTTT

j_gene: TRBJ2-7
abundance: NA
d_gene: NA
v_gene: TRBV4-3
CDR3aa: CASSQQRYLYEQYF
CDR3nt: TGCGCCAGCAGCCAACAGAGGTATCTGTACGAGCAGTACTTC

j_gene: TRBJ2-7
abundance: NA
d_gene: NA
v_gene: TRBV2
CDR3aa: CASSMRQGPLEQYF
CDR3nt: TGTGCCAGCAGTATGCGTCAGGGGCCCCTCGAGCAGTACTTC

j_gene: TRBJ2-3
abundance: NA
d_gene: NA
v_gene: TRBV5-4
CDR3aa: CASSLDSGLTDTQYF
CDR3nt: TGTGCCAGCAGCTTAGACAGCGGGTTAACAGATACGCAGTATTTT

j_gene: TRBJ2-3
abundance: NA
d_gene: NA
v_gene: TRBV3-1/TRBV3-2
CDR3aa: CASSQDLWFSTLTDTQYF
CDR3nt: TGTGCCAGCAGCCAAGATCTGTGGTTTTCTACCTTGACAGATACGCAGTATTTT